This T cell receptor beta chain was sequenced for a study of beta chain features in type 1 diabetes. Of note for this clone: Its antigen is still unknown.

Since all of the isolated RNA was reverse transcribed, expressed TCRB transcripts were what got sequenced. Method: immunoSEQ multiplex PCR; TCRdb's copy keeps in-frame clones and lacks some. The data show more than 300,000 clones, around 16% seen once. Germline CDR1 and CDR2: SGHAT and FQNNGV. Trimming left V 8 bases short and J 1 base short, with 11 bases between. There are 13 residues in the CDR3. Study-wide results and caveats: PCR might favor shorter templates, equally in patients and controls. Among patients with Type 1 diabetes, TCRB CDR3s were moderately but significantly shorter in every one of the four CD4+ subsets.

The sample comprised naive CD4+ T cells from blood. V gene TRBV11-2 combines with J gene TRBJ1-1; TRBD1 is a possible D gene (6 bases). The receptor was derived from a woman younger than 30 in good health. CDR3 sequence reads: CASAGQPNTEAFF. Written as DNA, the CDR3 is TGTGCCAGCGCAGGACAGCCGAACACTGAAGCTTTCTTT.